One sample yielded the 15 T cell receptor beta chains listed below, sequenced in a study of regulatory T cells in long-lasting Graves disease. Arm-PCR with iRepertoire HTBI primers amplified the CDR3 regions for these TCR beta libraries. Using its own MiXCR run on the multiplex PCR reads, TCRdb lists one record per CDR3 protein. In the table there are over 450,000 distinct CDR3 sequences, 12% of which are singletons. As to time point: newly diagnosed GD, antithyroid drugs for less than 3 months. There was RNA extracted from PBMCs, and the TCR library was made from it. The data were also submitted as part of a second study, on T cells in Graves' hyperthyroidism and ophthalmopathy.

This specimen was peripheral blood mononuclear cells (PBMCs), taken at new diagnosis, from a patient treated with antithyroid drugs. The receptors derive from a woman in her 30s with Graves disease.

The gene calls are TRBV29-1 and TRBJ2-2; D is ambiguous. V dropped 4 bases and J dropped 0 bases, with 15 bases sitting between them. Germline CDR1 reads SQVTM; CDR2 reads ANQGSEA. The CDR3 contains 16 residues. Here the CDR3 reads CSVVWAALPNTGELFF. CDR3 nucleotide sequence: TGCAGCGTTGTTTGGGCAGCCCTACCGAACACCGGGGAGCTGTTTTTT.

In its sample, this clonotype was seen a few times. This chain connects TRBV24-1 to TRBJ2-3; no reliable D call. CDR1 and CDR2 (germline): KGHDR, SFDVKD. V lost 4 bases and J 7 bases, leaving 11 bases between the germline ends. The CDR3 runs to 13 residues. The CDR3 sequence: CATSDSVPNTQYF. The CDR3 DNA reads TGTGCCACCAGTGACTCGGTCCCAAATACGCAGTATTTT.

The chain joins TRBV9 to TRBJ2-3; D remains unclear. Germline CDR1 and CDR2: SGDLS and YYNGEE. The CDR3 sequence is 16 residues long. Trimming cost V 0 bases and J 4 bases, with 15 bases left between them. This chain's CDR3 is CASSVGLGEVADTQYF. CDR3 nucleotide sequence: TGTGCCAGCAGCGTAGGCCTCGGCGAGGTCGCAGATACGCAGTATTTT.

The rearrangement joins TRBV20-1 to TRBJ2-7; TRBD2 is a possible D gene (6 bases). The CDR3 is made up of 15 amino acids. Germline V lookup: CDR1 DFQATT, CDR2 SNEGSKA (reference sequence). V was trimmed by 0 bases and J by 4 bases, leaving 16 bases between them. The CDR3 protein is CSARDRWRGGYEQYF. The CDR3 DNA sequence: TGCAGTGCTAGAGATCGTTGGAGGGGTGGGTACGAGCAGTACTTC.

This clonotype was recorded a few times. CDR3 sequence: CASSLTTGQISYEQYF. The CDR3 DNA follows: TGTGCCAGCAGCTTAACAACAGGGCAAATCTCCTACGAGCAGTACTTC. The chain joins TRBV5-6 to TRBJ2-7; the D gene is possibly TRBD1 (6 bases). The CDR3 spans 16 residues. The V gene lost 2 bases and the J gene lost 0 bases, with 15 bases spanning the gap. Germline-derived CDR1 and CDR2 are SGHDT and YYEEEE. The full variable domain, in which reference TRBV5-6 and TRBJ2-7 provide the parts outside the CDR3, is DAGVTQSPTHLIKTRGQQVTLRCSPKSGHDTVSWYQQALGQGPQFIFQYYEEEERQRGNFPDRFSGHQFPNYSSELNVNALLLGDSALYLCASSLTTGQISYEQYFGPGTRLTVT.

Turning to this clonotype: A much larger clonotype is one base distant, so this may be a read error. The conserved phenylalanine or tryptophan normally closing the CDR3 is absent here, so this likely arose from a read error. The chain uses TRBV7-2 and TRBJ2-4, with 12 bases identical to TRBD2. V shed 4 bases, J shed 3 bases, and the junction held 7 bases outside the gene matches. The CDR3 extends over 17 amino acids. Germline values: CDR1 SGHTA, CDR2 FQGNSA. The CDR3 bases are TGTGCCAGCAGCTCCGGACTAGCGGGATGGGACAAAAACATTCAGTACGTC. As protein: CASSSGLAGWDKNIQYV.

This clonotype was recorded at least ten times. The chain combines TRBV27 with TRBJ1-2; 12 nucleotides line up with TRBD1. Germline V gene data show CDR1 as MNHEY and CDR2 as SMNVEV (reference sequence). Trimming at V came to 5 bases and at J to 7 bases, leaving 11 bases not matched to a gene. The CDR3 loop spans 16 amino acids. The CDR3 nucleotides are TGTGCCAGCAGTCGGAAGGTGGGACAGGGGGCGGGTGGCTACACCTTC. It encodes CASSRKVGQGAGGYTF.

This clonotype came up many times. This chain uses TRBV9 with TRBJ2-1; D is possibly TRBD1 or TRBD2 (5 bases each). The CDR3 extends over 13 amino acids. V was shortened by 0 bases and J by 9 bases, with 10 bases between the two germline ends. Germline CDR1 SGDLS, CDR2 YYNGEE. The CDR3 sequence is CASSVAVGVEQFF. The CDR3 nucleotides read TGTGCCAGCAGCGTAGCTGTGGGGGTTGAGCAGTTCTTC. The complete variable domain, with remaining parts taken from reference TRBV9 and TRBJ2-1, reads DSGVTQTPKHLITATGQRVTLRCSPRSGDLSVYWYQQSLDQGLQFLIQYYNGEERAKGNILERFSAQQFPDLHSELNLSSLELGDSALYFCASSVAVGVEQFFGPGTRLTVL.

In its sample, this clonotype was seen many times. The chain joins TRBV6-5 to TRBJ2-7, with D tentatively TRBD1 (5 bases). Trimming stripped 4 bases from V and 5 bases from J, with 18 bases between. This CDR3 has 15 residues. Germline V gives CDR1 MNHEY, CDR2 SVGAGI. The DNA of the CDR3 is TGTGCCAGCAGTTCCCCATACAGGAAAGTAAACGAGCAGTACTTC. It yields the protein CASSSPYRKVNEQYF.

This clonotype showed up just a few times. The V and J genes are TRBV29-1 and TRBJ1-5, with D perhaps TRBD1 (5 bases). Trimming took 4 bases from V and 6 from J, leaving 16 bases between them. CDR3 length: 14 residues. Looked up from germline, CDR1 is SQVTM and CDR2 is ANQGSEA. The CDR3 sequence is CSVGQGRDGQPQHF. The CDR3 nucleotides read TGCAGCGTTGGTCAGGGCCGGGATGGTCAGCCCCAGCATTTT.

This clonotype has just a few counts. The chain employs TRBV7-3 and TRBJ1-1; D gene ambiguous. The V end lost 5 bases, the J end lost 2 bases, and 15 bases lay between the germline ends. Germline CDR1 and CDR2: SGHTA and FQGTGA. The CDR3 consists of 15 residues. CDR3 loop: CASSAFPGYNTEAFF. DNA for the CDR3: TGTGCCAGCAGCGCCTTTCCGGGATATAACACTGAAGCTTTCTTT.

This clonotype turned up a few times. Just one base apart from a much larger clone, this may be a read error. The genes are TRBV18 and TRBJ1-1; the D is unclear. V was shortened by 3 bases and J by 1 base, with 15 bases between the two germline ends. Germline CDR1 KGHSH, CDR2 LQKENI. This CDR3 contains 16 residues. The CDR3 bases are TGTGCCAGCTCACCCCAACCCCCAATGGCGAACACTGAAGCTTTCTTT. Its protein is CASSPQPPMANTEAFF.

This clonotype was detected only a few times. The chain employs TRBV5-1 and TRBJ2-1; 13 nucleotides agree with TRBD2. V lost 0 bases, J lost 0 bases, and 12 bases stayed unmatched. The CDR3 is 21 amino acids. Germline CDR1 is SGHRS and CDR2 is YFSETQ. CDR3 loop: CASSLAPPGLAGTRSYNEQFF. The DNA of the CDR3 is TGCGCCAGCAGCTTGGCCCCTCCGGGACTAGCGGGGACCCGCTCCTACAATGAGCAGTTCTTC.

This clonotype was detected many times. The V and J genes are TRBV30 and TRBJ1-5; D might be TRBD1 (6 bases). Trimming took 1 base from V and 0 from J, leaving 10 bases between them. Per the germline V gene, CDR1 is GTSNPN and CDR2 is SVGIG (reference sequence). This CDR3 has 15 amino acids. CDR3 in amino acids: CAWSEGQHSNQPQHF. The CDR3 bases are TGTGCCTGGAGTGAAGGACAGCATAGCAATCAGCCCCAGCATTTT.

Remarks on this clonotype: A read error may explain this, as a much larger clone is one base away. The chain carries TRBV9 and TRBJ2-3; D not resolved. There are 12 residues in the CDR3. Germline assignment: CDR1 SGDLS and CDR2 YYNGEE. Deletions cut 2 bases from V and 2 bases from J, with 3 bases between. CDR3: CASSVHTDTQYF. The CDR3 nucleotides read TGTGCCAGCAGCGTCCACACAGATACGCAGTATTTT.